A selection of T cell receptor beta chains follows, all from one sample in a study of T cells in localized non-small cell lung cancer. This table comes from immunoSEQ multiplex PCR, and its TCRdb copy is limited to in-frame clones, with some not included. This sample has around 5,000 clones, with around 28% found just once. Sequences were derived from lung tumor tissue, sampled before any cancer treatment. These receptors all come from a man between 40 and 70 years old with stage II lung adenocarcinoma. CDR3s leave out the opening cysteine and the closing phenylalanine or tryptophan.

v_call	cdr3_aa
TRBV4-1	ASGSEGYYGYT
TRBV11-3	ASSQANSGANVLT
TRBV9	ASTREGGNTIY
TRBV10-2	ASSESRYRTYEQY
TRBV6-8	ASSSLEQETQY
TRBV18	ASSVLQGAKFAEAF
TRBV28	ASRKMGGSGYEQY
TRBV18	ASAQLGETEAF
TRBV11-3	ASSFIGVPGGLNTIY
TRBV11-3	ASSLEVAGGQETQY